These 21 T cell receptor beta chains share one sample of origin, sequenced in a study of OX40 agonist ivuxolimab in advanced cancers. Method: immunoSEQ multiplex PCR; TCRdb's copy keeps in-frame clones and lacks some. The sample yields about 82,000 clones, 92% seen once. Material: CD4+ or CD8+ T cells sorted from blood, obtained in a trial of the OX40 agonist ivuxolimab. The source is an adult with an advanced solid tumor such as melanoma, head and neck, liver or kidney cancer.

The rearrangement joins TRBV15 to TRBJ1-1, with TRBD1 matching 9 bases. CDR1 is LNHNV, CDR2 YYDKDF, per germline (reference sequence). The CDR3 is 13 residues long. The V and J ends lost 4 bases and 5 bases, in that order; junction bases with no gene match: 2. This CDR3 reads CATSTGTGTEAFF. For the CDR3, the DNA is TGTGCCACCAGCACCGGGACAGGGACTGAAGCTTTCTTT.

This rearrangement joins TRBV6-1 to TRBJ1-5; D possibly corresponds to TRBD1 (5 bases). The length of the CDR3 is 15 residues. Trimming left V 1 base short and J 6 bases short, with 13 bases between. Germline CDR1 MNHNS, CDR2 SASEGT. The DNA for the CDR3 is TGTGCCAGCAGTGAAGGGGTAAGGGGCAGTCAGCCCCAGCATTTT. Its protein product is CASSEGVRGSQPQHF.

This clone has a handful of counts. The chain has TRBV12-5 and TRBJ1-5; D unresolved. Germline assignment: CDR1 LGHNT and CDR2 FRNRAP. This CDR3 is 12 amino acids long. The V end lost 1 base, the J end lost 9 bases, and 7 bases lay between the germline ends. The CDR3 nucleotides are TGTGCTAGTGGTTTGGGGCTTAGGCCCCAGCATTTT. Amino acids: CASGLGLRPQHF.

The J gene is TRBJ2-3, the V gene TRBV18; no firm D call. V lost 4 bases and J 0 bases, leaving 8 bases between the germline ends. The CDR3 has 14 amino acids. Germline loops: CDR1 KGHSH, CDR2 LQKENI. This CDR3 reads CASSQPGSTDTQYF. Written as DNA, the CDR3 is TGTGCCAGCTCACAGCCCGGAAGCACAGATACGCAGTATTTT.

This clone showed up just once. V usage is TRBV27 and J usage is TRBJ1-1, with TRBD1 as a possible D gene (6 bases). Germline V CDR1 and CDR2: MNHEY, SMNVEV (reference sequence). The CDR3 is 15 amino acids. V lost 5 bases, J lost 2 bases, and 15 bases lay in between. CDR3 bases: TGTGCCAGCAGTCTGAGACAGGATACAAACACTGAAGCTTTCTTT. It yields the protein CASSLRQDTNTEAFF.

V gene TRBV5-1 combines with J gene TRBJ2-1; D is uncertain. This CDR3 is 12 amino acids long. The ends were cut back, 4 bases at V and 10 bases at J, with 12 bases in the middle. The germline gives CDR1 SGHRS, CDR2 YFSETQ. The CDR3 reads CASSPATVEQFF. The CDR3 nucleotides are TGCGCCAGCAGCCCCGCTACCGTGGAGCAGTTCTTC.

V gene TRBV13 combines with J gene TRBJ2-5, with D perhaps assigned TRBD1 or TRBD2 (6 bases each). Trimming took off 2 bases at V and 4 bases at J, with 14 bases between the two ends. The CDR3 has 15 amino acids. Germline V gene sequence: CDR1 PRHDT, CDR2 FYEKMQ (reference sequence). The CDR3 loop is CASSLFTGGGETQYF. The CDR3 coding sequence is TGTGCCAGCAGCTTATTTACCGGGGGCGGAGAGACCCAGTACTTC. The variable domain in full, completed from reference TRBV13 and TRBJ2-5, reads AAGVIQSPRHLIKEKRETATLKCYPIPRHDTVYWYQQGPGQDPQFLISFYEKMQSDKGSIPDRFSAQQFSDYHSELNMSSLELGDSALYFCASSLFTGGGETQYFGPGTRLLVL.

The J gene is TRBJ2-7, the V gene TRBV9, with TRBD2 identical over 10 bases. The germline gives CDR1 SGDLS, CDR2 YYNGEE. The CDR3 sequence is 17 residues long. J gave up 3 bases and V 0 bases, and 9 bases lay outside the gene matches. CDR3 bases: TGTGCCAGCAGCGTAGCCGGGGGCCCTAGCGGGGGCTACGAGCAGTACTTC. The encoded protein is CASSVAGGPSGGYEQYF.

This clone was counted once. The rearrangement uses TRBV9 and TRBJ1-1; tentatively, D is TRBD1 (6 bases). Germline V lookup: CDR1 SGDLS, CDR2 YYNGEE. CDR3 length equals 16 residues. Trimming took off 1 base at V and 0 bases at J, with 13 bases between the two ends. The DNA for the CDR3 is TGTGCCAGCAGCGTATGGGCTGGGGGCATGAACACTGAAGCTTTCTTT. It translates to CASSVWAGGMNTEAFF.

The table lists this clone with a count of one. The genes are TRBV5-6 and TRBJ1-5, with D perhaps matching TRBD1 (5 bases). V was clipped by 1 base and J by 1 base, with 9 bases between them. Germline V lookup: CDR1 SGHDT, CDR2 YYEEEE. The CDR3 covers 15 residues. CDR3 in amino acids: CASSLSGASNQPQHF. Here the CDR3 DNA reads TGTGCCAGCAGCTTGTCTGGGGCGAGCAATCAGCCCCAGCATTTT.

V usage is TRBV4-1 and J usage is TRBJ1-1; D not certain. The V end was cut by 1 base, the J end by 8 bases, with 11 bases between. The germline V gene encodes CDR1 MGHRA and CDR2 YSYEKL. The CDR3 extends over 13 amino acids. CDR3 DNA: TGCGCCAGCAGCCAAGGAGGGCCCACCGAAGCTTTCTTT. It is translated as CASSQGGPTEAFF.

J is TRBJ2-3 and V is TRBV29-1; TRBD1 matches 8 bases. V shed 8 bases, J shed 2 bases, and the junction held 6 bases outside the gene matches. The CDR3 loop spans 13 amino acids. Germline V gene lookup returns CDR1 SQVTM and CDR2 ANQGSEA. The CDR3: CSPTQGATDTQYF. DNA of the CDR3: TGCAGCCCCACGCAGGGGGCCACAGATACGCAGTATTTT.

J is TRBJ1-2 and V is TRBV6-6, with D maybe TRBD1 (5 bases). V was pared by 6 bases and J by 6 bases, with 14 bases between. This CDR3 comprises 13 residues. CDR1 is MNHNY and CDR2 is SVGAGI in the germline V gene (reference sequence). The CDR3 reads CASSQVVGDGYTF. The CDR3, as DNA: TGTGCCAGCAGCCAAGTAGTGGGGGATGGCTACACCTTC.

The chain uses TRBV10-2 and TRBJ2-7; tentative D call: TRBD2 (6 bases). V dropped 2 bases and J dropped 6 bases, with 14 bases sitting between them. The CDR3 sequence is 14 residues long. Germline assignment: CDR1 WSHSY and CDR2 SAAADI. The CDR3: CASSEATRLGEQYF. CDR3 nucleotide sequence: TGCGCCAGCAGTGAGGCGACTAGACTGGGCGAGCAGTACTTC.

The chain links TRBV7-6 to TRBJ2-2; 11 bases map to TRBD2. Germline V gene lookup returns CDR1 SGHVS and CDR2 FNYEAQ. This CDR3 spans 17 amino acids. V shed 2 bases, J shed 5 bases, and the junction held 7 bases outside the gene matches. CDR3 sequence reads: CASSLYRLAGGTGELFF. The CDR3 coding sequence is TGTGCCAGCAGCTTATATCGGCTAGCGGGGGGTACCGGGGAGCTGTTTTTT.

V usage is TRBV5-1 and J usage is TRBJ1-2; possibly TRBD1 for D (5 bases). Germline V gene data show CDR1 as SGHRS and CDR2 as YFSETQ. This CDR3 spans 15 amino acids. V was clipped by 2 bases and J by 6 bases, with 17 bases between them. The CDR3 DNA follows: TGCGCCAGCAGCTTCGGGGGGTCCCACCTTGATGGCTACACCTTC. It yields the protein CASSFGGSHLDGYTF.

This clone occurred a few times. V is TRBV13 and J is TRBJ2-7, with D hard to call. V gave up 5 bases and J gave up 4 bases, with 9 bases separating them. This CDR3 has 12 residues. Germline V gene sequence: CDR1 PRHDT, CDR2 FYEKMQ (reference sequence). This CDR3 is CASSGQSYEQYF. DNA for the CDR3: TGTGCCAGCAGCGGGCAGTCTTACGAGCAGTACTTC.

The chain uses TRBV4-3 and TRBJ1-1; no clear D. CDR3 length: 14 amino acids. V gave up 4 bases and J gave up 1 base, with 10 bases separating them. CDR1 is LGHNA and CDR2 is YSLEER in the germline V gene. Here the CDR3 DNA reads TGCGCCAGCAGCCCAAGTGCAGGGAACACTGAAGCTTTCTTT. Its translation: CASSPSAGNTEAFF.

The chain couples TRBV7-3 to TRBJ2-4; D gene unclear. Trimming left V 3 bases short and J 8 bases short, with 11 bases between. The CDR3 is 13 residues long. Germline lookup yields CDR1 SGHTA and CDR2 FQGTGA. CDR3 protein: CASSFGSIDIQYF. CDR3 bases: TGTGCCAGCAGCTTCGGTAGTATAGACATTCAGTACTTC.

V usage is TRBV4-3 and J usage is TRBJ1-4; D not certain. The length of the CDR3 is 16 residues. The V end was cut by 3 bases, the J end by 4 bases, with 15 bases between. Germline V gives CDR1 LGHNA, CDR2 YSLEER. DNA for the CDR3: TGCGCCAGCAGCCAGTCCGGAAGGTTCGATAATGAAAAACTGTTTTTT. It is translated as CASSQSGRFDNEKLFF.

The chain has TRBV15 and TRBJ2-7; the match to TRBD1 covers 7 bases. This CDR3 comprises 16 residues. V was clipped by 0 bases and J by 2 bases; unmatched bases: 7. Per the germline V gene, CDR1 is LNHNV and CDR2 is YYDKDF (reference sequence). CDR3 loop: CATSRDGGQGAYEQYF. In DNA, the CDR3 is TGTGCCACCAGCAGAGATGGTGGCCAGGGGGCCTACGAGCAGTACTTC. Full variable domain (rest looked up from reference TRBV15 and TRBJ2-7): DAMVIQNPRYQVTQFGKPVTLSCSQTLNHNVMYWYQQKSSQAPKLLFHYYDKDFNNEADTPDNFQSRRPNTSFCFLDIRSPGLGDTAMYLCATSRDGGQGAYEQYFGPGTRLTVT.